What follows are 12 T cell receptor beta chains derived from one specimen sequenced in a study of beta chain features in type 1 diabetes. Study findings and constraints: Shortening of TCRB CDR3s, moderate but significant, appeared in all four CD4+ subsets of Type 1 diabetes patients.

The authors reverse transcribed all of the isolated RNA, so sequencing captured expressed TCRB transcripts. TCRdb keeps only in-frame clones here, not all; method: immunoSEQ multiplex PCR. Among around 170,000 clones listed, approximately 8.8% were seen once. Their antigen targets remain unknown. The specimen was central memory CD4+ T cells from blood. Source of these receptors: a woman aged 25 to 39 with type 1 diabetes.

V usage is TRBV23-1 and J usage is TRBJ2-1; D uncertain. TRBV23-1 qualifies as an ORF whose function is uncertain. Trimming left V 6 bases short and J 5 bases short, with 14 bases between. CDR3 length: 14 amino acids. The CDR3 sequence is CASSQVSVNNEQFF. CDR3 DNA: TGCGCCAGCAGCCAGGTCTCGGTTAACAATGAGCAGTTCTTC.

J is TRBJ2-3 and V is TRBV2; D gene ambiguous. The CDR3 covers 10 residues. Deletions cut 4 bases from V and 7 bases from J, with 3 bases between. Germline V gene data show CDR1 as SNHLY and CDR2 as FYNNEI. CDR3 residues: CASSVNTQYF. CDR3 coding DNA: TGTGCCAGCAGTGTAAATACGCAGTATTTT.

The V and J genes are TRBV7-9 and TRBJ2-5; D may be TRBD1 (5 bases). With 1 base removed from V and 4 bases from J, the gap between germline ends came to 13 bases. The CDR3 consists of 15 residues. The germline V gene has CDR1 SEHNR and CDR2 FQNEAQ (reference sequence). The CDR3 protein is CASSLVGASRETQYF. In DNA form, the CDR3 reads TGTGCCAGCAGCTTAGTAGGGGCCTCTCGAGAGACCCAGTACTTC. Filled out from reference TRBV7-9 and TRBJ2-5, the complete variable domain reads DTGVSQNPRHKITKRGQNVTFRCDPISEHNRLYWYRQTLGQGPEFLTYFQNEAQLEKSRLLSDRFSAERPKGSFSTLEIQRTEQGDSAMYLCASSLVGASRETQYFGPGTRLLVL.

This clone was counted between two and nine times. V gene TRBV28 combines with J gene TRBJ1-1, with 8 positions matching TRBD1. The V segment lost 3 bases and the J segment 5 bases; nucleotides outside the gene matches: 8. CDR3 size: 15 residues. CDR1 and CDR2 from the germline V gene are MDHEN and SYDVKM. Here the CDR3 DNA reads TGTGCCAGCAGTTTTCTCCAGGGGGCGGGGACTGAAGCTTTCTTT. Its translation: CASSFLQGAGTEAFF.

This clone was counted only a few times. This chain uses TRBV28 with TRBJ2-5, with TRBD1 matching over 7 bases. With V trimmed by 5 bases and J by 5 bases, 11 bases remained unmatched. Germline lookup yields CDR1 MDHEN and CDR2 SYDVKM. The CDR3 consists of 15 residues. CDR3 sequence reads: CASSPQGTQVETQYF. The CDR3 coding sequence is TGTGCCAGCAGTCCACAGGGGACCCAAGTGGAGACCCAGTACTTC.

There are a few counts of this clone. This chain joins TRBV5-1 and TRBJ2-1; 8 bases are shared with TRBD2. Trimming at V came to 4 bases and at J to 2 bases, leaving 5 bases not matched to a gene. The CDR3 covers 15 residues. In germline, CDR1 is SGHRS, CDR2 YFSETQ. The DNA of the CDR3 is TGCGCCAGCAGCCTGACTAGCGCTACCTACAATGAGCAGTTCTTC. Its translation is CASSLTSATYNEQFF.

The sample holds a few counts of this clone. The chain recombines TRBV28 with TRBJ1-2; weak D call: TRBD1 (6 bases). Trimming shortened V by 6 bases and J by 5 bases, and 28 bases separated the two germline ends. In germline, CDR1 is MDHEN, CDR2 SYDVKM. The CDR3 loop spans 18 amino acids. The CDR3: CASSHPPGSRGFEYGYTF. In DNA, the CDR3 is TGTGCCAGCAGCCATCCGCCGGGGTCAAGGGGGTTTGAGTATGGCTACACCTTC.

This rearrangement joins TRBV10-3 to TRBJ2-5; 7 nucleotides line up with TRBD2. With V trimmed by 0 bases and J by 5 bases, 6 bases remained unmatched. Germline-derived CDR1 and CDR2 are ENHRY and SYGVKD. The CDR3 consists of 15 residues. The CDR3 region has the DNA TGTGCCATCAGTGAGTCGACTGGGGGAGGGGAGACCCAGTACTTC. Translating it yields CAISESTGGGETQYF.

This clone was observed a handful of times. CDR3 in DNA: TGTGCCAGCAGCCGGCGAGGGGGTTACTATGGCTACACCTTC. Translating gives CASSRRGGYYGYTF. J is TRBJ1-2 and V is TRBV28, with a possible D match to TRBD1 (6 bases). Looked up from germline, CDR1 is MDHEN and CDR2 is SYDVKM. V lost 6 bases and J 3 bases, leaving 14 bases between the germline ends. CDR3 length: 14 amino acids.

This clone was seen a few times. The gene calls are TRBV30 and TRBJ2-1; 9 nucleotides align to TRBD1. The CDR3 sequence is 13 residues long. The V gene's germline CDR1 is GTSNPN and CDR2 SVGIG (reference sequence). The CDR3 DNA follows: TGTGCTTTTCCCGGGACAGGGATGAATGAGCAGTTCTTC. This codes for CAFPGTGMNEQFF.

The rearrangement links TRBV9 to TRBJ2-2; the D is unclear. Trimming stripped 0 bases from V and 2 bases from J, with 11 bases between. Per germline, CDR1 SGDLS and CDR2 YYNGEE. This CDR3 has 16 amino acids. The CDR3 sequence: CASSVAGLPNTGELFF. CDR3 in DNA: TGTGCCAGCAGCGTAGCAGGTCTACCAAACACCGGGGAGCTGTTTTTT. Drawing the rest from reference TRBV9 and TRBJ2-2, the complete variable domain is DSGVTQTPKHLITATGQRVTLRCSPRSGDLSVYWYQQSLDQGLQFLIQYYNGEERAKGNILERFSAQQFPDLHSELNLSSLELGDSALYFCASSVAGLPNTGELFFGEGSRLTVL.

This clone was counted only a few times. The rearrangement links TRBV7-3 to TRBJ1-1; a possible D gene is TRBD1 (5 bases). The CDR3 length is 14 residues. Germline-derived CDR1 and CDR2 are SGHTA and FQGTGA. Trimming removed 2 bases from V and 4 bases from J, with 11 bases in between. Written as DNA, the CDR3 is TGTGCCAGCAGCTTAGGTAGGGGAAGCACTGAAGCTTTCTTT. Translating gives CASSLGRGSTEAFF.